This T cell receptor (beta chain) was identified during a study of beta chain features in type 1 diabetes. Study overall: The patient and healthy donor groups were comparable for age, gender and cell yields. Study-wide results and caveats: TCRB CDR3s were moderately but significantly shorter in Type 1 diabetes patients in all four CD4+ subsets.

The V and J ends lost 2 bases and 7 bases respectively, with 18 bases between them. This CDR3 region has 15 residues. Germline values: CDR1 SGHTS, CDR2 YDEGEE. A single heparinised blood sample, averaging roughly 110 mL, was obtained per donor. CD4+ naive, central memory, regulatory and stem cell-like memory cells were sorted via CD45RO/CCR7/CD25/CD127/CD95/CD27. Each sorted fraction was over 95% pure. The sequenced template was cDNA made from the entire isolated RNA. The repertoire was sequenced with immunoSEQ multiplex PCR; TCRdb's copy has only in-frame clones and lacks some. The data contain 600,000 to 700,000 clones, 9.5% to 15% of them singletons. About this clone: Its antigen remains unidentified.

The sequencing sample was made of naive CD4+ T cells from blood. The TCR sequence derives from a man aged 25 to 40 with type 1 diabetes. The genes are TRBV5-8 and TRBJ1-2, with D possibly matching TRBD1 (6 bases). CDR3 in DNA: TGTGCCAGCAGCTTAGGGGGGACAATAAGGAGTGGCTACACCTTC. It translates to CASSLGGTIRSGYTF.